This T cell receptor beta chain was recovered during a study of blood T cells in healthy people across ages. Points from the study as a whole: Estimates drawn from one million T cells were deemed to understate diversity.

Details on this clonotype: The antigen remains undetermined.

A sample-barcoded 5' primer and a J-beta primer mix were used in a second PCR of roughly 7 to 11 cycles. Any given sample supplied a minimum of 3 million CDR3-containing paired-end reads. TCRdb reprocessed the 5' RACE reads with MiXCR, giving one entry per CDR3 protein. The sample consists of 800,000 to 950,000 distinct CDR3 sequences, roughly 43% of them appearing once. Input material: blood. The clonotype originates from a man aged 30 to 39 in good health.

As DNA, the CDR3 is TGTGCCAGCACCTTCTTATCCTCTTCGCTAGGGGACAATGAGCAGTTCTTC. Translating gives CASTFLSSSLGDNEQFF. The rearrangement links TRBV4-2 to TRBJ2-1; a possible D gene is TRBD1 (5 bases). V was clipped by 7 bases and J by 5 bases, with 24 bases between them. The CDR3 consists of 17 residues. CDR1 LGHNA and CDR2 YNFKEQ come from the germline V gene.